The source of this T cell receptor beta chain is a study of T-cell memory formation after mild COVID-19. In TCRdb, the 5' RACE reads were re-called with MiXCR into one record per CDR3 protein. The sample lists about 6,100 distinct CDR3 sequences; 20% to 25% were seen once. The germline gives CDR1 MGHRA, CDR2 YSYEKL. With V trimmed by 4 bases and J by 3 bases, 5 bases remained unmatched. The CDR3 consists of 15 residues. The rearrangement joins TRBV4-1 to TRBJ2-2; 7 nucleotides agree with TRBD1. The origin of this receptor is an adult woman who had mild COVID-19 (a few samples of this study predate the infection). Cell type and time point are not known. Sequenced sample: PBMCs or a T cell subset sorted from them (not recorded which). For the CDR3, the DNA is TGCGCCAGCAGCCCTACCGGGACAGACACCGGGGAGCTGTTTTTT. Residues: CASSPTGTDTGELFF.